The next 7 T cell receptor beta chains were all read from a single sample in a study of T cell responses to AZD1222 COVID-19 vaccine. Profiled with immunoSEQ multiplex PCR; TCRdb holds only in-frame clones, not every one. The table lists fewer than 200,000 clones, roughly 88% of them singletons, with approximately 10% in the top ten. The sample consisted of peripheral blood, taken 28 days after the second AZD1222 dose. These receptors were obtained from an adult who received the AZD1222 COVID-19 vaccine.

This rearrangement joins TRBV19 to TRBJ1-2, with no clear D. The CDR3 runs to 16 residues. Germline CDR1 reads LNHDA; CDR2 reads SQIVND (reference sequence). Deletions cut 2 bases from V and 5 bases from J, with 18 bases between. In nucleotides, the CDR3 is TGTGCCAGTAGTATATCGGCCAACTCCCCGGGGTATGGCTACACCTTC. It translates to CASSISANSPGYGYTF.

The rearrangement uses TRBV27 and TRBJ1-1; D remains ambiguous. The CDR3 has 14 residues. V was cut by 2 bases and J by 3 bases, with 10 bases left in between. Germline V gene lookup returns CDR1 MNHEY and CDR2 SMNVEV (reference sequence). The CDR3 DNA reads as TGTGCCAGCAGTTTACGAGGGTTCGACACTGAAGCTTTCTTT. This gives the protein CASSLRGFDTEAFF.

This sequence joins TRBV3-1 (or the pseudogene TRBV3-2) and TRBJ2-3; D remains ambiguous. Trimming took off 0 bases at V and 3 bases at J, with 10 bases between the two ends. The length of the CDR3 is 15 residues. Germline V lookup: CDR1 LGHDT, CDR2 YNNKEL (reference sequence). DNA for the CDR3: TGTGCCAGCAGCCAAGATATAAGCGAGACAGATACGCAGTATTTT. Translation gives CASSQDISETDTQYF.

This clone was found once. The chain links TRBV10-3 to TRBJ2-7; D is tentatively TRBD1 or TRBD2 (6 bases each). Germline CDR1 and CDR2: ENHRY and SYGVKD. This CDR3 is 15 amino acids long. V lost 6 bases and J lost 1, with 16 bases in between. The CDR3 DNA reads as TGTGCCATCAGAAAAGGGGGGACACTATCCTACGAGCAGTACTTC. It translates to CAIRKGGTLSYEQYF.

The rearrangement joins TRBV5-8 to TRBJ1-6, with 9 bases identical to TRBD1. CDR1 is SGHTS, CDR2 YDEGEE, per germline. The ends lost 6 bases at V and 10 bases at J; junction bases unmatched: 11. The CDR3 runs 15 residues. The CDR3 DNA sequence: TGTGCCAGCATCCGGGGACAGGGAATTGGGTCACCCCTCCACTTT. Translated, it gives CASIRGQGIGSPLHF.

The chain couples TRBV4-2 to TRBJ2-7; D is unclear. The ends were cut back, 0 bases at V and 3 bases at J, with 12 bases in the middle. CDR3 size: 15 residues. Germline lookup yields CDR1 LGHNA and CDR2 YNFKEQ. For the CDR3, the DNA is TGTGCCAGCAGCCAAGATAGACGAGAGTTCTACGAGCAGTACTTC. Its translation is CASSQDRREFYEQYF.

The gene calls are TRBV4-2 and TRBJ2-6; D is unclear. This CDR3 region has 12 residues. Germline CDR1 reads LGHNA; CDR2 reads YNFKEQ. Deletions cut 6 bases from V and 2 bases from J, with 2 bases between. The CDR3: CASSPGANVLTF. CDR3 DNA sequence: TGTGCCAGCAGTCCTGGGGCCAACGTCCTGACTTTC.